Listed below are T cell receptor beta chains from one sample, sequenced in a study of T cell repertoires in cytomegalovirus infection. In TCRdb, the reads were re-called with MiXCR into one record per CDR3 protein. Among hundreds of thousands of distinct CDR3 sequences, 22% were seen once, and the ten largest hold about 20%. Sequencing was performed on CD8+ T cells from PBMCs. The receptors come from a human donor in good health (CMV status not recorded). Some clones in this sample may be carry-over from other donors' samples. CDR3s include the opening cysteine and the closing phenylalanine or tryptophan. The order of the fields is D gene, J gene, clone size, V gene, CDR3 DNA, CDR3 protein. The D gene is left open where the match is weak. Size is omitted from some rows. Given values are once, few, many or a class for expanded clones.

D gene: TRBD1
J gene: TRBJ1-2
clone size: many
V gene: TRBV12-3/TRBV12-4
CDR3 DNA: TGTGCCAGCAGTTTGGGGACAGGGGATGGGTATGGCTACACCTTC
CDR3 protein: CASSLGTGDGYGYTF

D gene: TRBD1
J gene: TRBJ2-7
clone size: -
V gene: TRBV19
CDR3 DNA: TGTGCCAGTAGTATGGGGACAGGACTACCCTACGAGCAGTACTTC
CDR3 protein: CASSMGTGLPYEQYF

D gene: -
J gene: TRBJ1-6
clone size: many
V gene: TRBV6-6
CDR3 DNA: TGTGCCAGCAGTCCCGACCGCGTAGGCTCACCCCTCCACTTT
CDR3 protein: CASSPDRVGSPLHF

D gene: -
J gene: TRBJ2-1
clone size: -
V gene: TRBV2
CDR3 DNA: TGTGCCAGCAGTGATCTGGGGGGAAGTGAGCAGTTCTTC
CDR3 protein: CASSDLGGSEQFF

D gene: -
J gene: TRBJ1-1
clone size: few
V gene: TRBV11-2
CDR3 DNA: TGTGCCAGCAGCTTAGGATCGGGGACCACTGAAGCTTTCTTT
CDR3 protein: CASSLGSGTTEAFF

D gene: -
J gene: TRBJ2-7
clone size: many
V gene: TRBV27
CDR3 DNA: TGTGCCAGCAGCCAGGGGGGACCGAACGAGCAGTACTTC
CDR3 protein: CASSQGGPNEQYF

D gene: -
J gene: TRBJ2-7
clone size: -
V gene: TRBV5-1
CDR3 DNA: TGCGCCAGCAGCTTGGACAGCTTCTCCTACGAGCAGTACTTC
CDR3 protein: CASSLDSFSYEQYF

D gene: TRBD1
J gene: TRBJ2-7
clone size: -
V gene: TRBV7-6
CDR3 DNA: TGTGCCAGCATGGGACAGGGAGGAGCGGGGAGCTCCTACGAGCAGTACTTC
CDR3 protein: CASMGQGGAGSSYEQYF

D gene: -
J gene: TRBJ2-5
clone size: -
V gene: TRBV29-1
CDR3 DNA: TGCAGCGTGGCCCTGGCACAAGAGACCCAGTACTTC
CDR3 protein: CSVALAQETQYF

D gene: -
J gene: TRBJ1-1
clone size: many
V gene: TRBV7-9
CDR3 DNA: TGTGCCAGCAGCTTAGTGGGGACTGCCTCTGAAGCTTTCTTT
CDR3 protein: CASSLVGTASEAFF

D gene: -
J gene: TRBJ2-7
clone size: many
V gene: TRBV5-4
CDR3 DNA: TGTGCCAGCAGCTTGGTCCAGTCCTACGAGCAGTACTTC
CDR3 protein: CASSLVQSYEQYF

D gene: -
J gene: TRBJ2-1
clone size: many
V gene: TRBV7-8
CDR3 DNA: TGTGCCAGCAGCTTATCTGGATACAATGAGCAGTTCTTC
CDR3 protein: CASSLSGYNEQFF

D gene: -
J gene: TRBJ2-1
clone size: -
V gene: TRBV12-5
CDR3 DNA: TGTGCTAGTGGGGACCTCGTAACCTACAATGAGCAGTTCTTC
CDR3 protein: CASGDLVTYNEQFF

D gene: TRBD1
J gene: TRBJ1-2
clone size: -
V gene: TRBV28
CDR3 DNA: TGTGCCAGCAGTTTCCTGGGGCAGGGGGAAATCGTCAACTATGGCTACACCTTC
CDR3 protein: CASSFLGQGEIVNYGYTF

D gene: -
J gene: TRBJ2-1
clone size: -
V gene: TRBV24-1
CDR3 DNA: TGTGCCACCAGTGATTTGGGATCGGAAAATGAGCAGTTCTTC
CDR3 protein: CATSDLGSENEQFF

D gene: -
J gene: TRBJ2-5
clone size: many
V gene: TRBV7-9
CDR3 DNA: TGTGCCAGCAGCTTGGCCGCTCAAGAGACCCAGTACTTC
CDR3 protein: CASSLAAQETQYF

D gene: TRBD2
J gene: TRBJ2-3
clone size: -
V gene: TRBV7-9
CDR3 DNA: TGTGCCAGCAGCTTACCGGGACTAGCGGGGGGAGATACGCAGTATTTT
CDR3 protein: CASSLPGLAGGDTQYF

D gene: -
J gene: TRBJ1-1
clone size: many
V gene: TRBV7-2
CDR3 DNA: TGTGCCAGCAGCTTCGAGGGGCTGGAGACTGAAGCTTTCTTT
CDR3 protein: CASSFEGLETEAFF

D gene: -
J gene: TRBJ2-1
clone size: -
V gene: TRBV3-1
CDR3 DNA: TGTGCCAGCAGCCAAGTCGGGGACACCTCCTACAATGAGCAGTTCTTC
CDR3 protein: CASSQVGDTSYNEQFF

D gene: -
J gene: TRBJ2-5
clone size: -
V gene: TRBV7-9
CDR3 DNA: TGTGCCAGCAGCTCTCGGACGGCGGAGACCCAGTACTTC
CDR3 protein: CASSSRTAETQYF

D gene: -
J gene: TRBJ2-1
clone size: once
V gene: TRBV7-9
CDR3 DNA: TGTGCCAGCAGCTTATTGGTCGGGGATGAGCAGTTCTTC
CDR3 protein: CASSLLVGDEQFF

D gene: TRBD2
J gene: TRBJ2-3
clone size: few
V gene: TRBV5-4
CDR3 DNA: TGTGCCAGCAGCTTGGGGACTAGCGGCCTTAGCACAGATACGCAGTATTTT
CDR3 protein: CASSLGTSGLSTDTQYF

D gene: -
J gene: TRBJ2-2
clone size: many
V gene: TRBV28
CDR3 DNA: TGTGCCAGCAGTTTGGCGGGGGCGCCAGGGGAGCTGTTTTTT
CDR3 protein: CASSLAGAPGELFF

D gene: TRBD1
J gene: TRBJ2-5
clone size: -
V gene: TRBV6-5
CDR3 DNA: TGTGCCAGCAGTTACCACCCTGCCGGGACAGGGGAGCAAGAGACCCAGTACTTC
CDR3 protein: CASSYHPAGTGEQETQYF

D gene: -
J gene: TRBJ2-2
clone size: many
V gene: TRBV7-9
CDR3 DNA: TGTGCCAGCGTCATCGTCACCGGGGAGCTGTTTTTT
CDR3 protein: CASVIVTGELFF